Presented here are 7 T cell receptor beta chains from one specimen sequenced in a study of Graves' ophthalmopathy and Graves' hyperthyroidism. RNA served as the template for amplifying TCR beta CDR3 regions. First-round RT-PCR relied on HTBI primers, and a second-round multiplex PCR came next. TCRdb itself ran the multiplex PCR reads through MiXCR, one entry per CDR3 protein. The sample records 620,000 or so distinct CDR3 sequences, approximately 21% being singletons. Sequences were obtained from peripheral blood. These receptors came from a woman under 30 with stable Graves' hyperthyroidism. Some clones in this sample may be carry-over from other donors' samples.

This clonotype was observed a few times. The chain links TRBV6-2 or TRBV6-3 to TRBJ2-5, with D tentatively TRBD1 (5 bases). The CDR3 runs 14 residues. CDR1 and CDR2 (germline): MNHEY, SVGEGT. V gave up 2 bases and J gave up 2 bases, with 9 bases separating them. The CDR3 DNA reads as TGTGCCAGCAGTTACGTGACAGTACAAGAGACCCAGTACTTC. Protein product: CASSYVTVQETQYF.

This clonotype was seen ten or more times. The chain has TRBV12-3 or TRBV12-4 and TRBJ1-1; a possible D gene is TRBD1 (5 bases). The CDR3 is 15 residues long. Between the trimmed V and J ends, which lost 5 bases and 2 bases, there was a span of 15 bases. CDR3 in amino acids: CASSKGSQGNTEAFF. The CDR3 DNA follows: TGTGCCAGCAGTAAGGGGAGCCAGGGAAACACTGAAGCTTTCTTT.

This clonotype was recorded many times. A much larger clone differs by one base, so this may be a read error. CDR3 sequence: CSARDLLAGERETQYF. The CDR3 region has the DNA TGCAGTGCTAGAGATTTGCTAGCGGGAGAGAGAGAGACCCAGTACTTC. The V and J genes are TRBV20-1 and TRBJ2-5; 10 nucleotides agree with TRBD2. V lost 0 bases to trimming and J lost 4 bases; unmatched junction nucleotides: 8. Germline V gene lookup returns CDR1 DFQATT and CDR2 SNEGSKA (reference sequence). The CDR3 length is 16 residues.

The chain links TRBV5-5 to TRBJ1-2; weak D call: TRBD1 (6 bases). Trimming took off 0 bases at V and 7 bases at J, with 16 bases between the two ends. The CDR3 has 15 residues. The germline CDR1 and CDR2 sequences are SGHKS and YYEKEE (reference sequence). The DNA of the CDR3 is TGTGCCAGCAGCTTGGGTCCGTCAGGGGATGGTGGCTACACCTTC. Translation gives CASSLGPSGDGGYTF.

This clonotype was picked up many times. The rearrangement joins TRBV4-2 to TRBJ2-7, with 7 bases matching TRBD2. The V and J ends lost 1 base and 3 bases, in that order; junction bases with no gene match: 6. This CDR3 spans 15 amino acids. Germline values: CDR1 LGHNA, CDR2 YNFKEQ. The CDR3 DNA is TGTGCCAGCAGCCAAGCGGCGGGGGAAGGCTACGAGCAGTACTTC. It specifies CASSQAAGEGYEQYF.

The table lists this clonotype with many counts. V is TRBV12-5 and J is TRBJ1-1; D remains ambiguous. The CDR3 runs 14 residues. V was trimmed by 6 bases and J by 4 bases, leaving 15 bases between them. Germline loops: CDR1 LGHNT, CDR2 FRNRAP. CDR3 amino acids: CASGTTQMGTEAFF. CDR3 in DNA: TGTGCTAGTGGAACCACCCAAATGGGCACTGAAGCTTTCTTT.

The chain couples TRBV4-1 to TRBJ1-3, with D hard to call. Germline V lookup: CDR1 MGHRA, CDR2 YSYEKL. Trimming shortened V by 1 base and J by 2 bases, and 18 bases separated the two germline ends. This CDR3 has 18 amino acids. The DNA for the CDR3 is TGCGCCAGCAGCCAAGGACCCCGCCGGACGGAAGCTGGAAACACCATATATTTT. Translation: CASSQGPRRTEAGNTIYF.